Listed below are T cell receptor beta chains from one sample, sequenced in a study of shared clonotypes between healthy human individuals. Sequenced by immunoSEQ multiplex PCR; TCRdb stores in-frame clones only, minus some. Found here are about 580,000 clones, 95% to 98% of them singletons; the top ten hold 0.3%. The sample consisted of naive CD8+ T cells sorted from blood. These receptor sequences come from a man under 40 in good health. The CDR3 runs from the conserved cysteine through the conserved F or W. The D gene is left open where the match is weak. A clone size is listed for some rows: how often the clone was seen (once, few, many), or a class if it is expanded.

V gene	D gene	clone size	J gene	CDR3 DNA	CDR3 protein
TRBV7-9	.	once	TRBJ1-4	TGTGCCAGCAGCCGGGTGGGAGCTAATGAAAAACTGTTTTTT	CASSRVGANEKLFF
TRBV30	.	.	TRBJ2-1	TGTGCCTGGAGTGCCGGGGGTTACAATGAGCAGTTCTTC	CAWSAGGYNEQFF
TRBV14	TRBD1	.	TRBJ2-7	TGTGCCAGCAGCCAAGATAGGACAGGGCTCTTGGAGCAGTACTTC	CASSQDRTGLLEQYF
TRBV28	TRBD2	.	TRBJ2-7	TGTGCCAGCAGTTTCTCGAGGTTAGGCTCCGGGACTAGCTACGAGCAGTACTTC	CASSFSRLGSGTSYEQYF
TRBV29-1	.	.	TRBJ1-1	TGCAGCGTTTTACAAGTCAATATGAACACTGAAGCTTTCTTT	CSVLQVNMNTEAFF
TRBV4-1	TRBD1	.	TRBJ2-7	TGCGCCAGCAGTTTCCGACAGGGGAAGACGGAGGAGCAGTACTTC	CASSFRQGKTEEQYF
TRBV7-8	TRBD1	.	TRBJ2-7	TGTGCCAGCAGCGGACCCGGGACAGGGGGATTCTACGAGCAGTACTTC	CASSGPGTGGFYEQYF
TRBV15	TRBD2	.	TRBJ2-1	TGTGCCACCAGCAGAGTAGCGGGACTAGCGGGATCTGAGCAGTTCTTC	CATSRVAGLAGSEQFF
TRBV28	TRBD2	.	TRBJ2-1	TGTGCCAGCAGCCCGGGACTAGCGGGGTACAATGAGCAGTTCTTC	CASSPGLAGYNEQFF
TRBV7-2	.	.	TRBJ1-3	TGTGCCAGCAGCTTCCCAGGGGCCCCTGGAAACACCATATATTTT	CASSFPGAPGNTIYF
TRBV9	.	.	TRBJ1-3	TGTGCCAGCAGCGCCCCACAGGGACACCACTCTGGAAACACCATATATTTT	CASSAPQGHHSGNTIYF
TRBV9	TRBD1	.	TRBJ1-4	TGTGCCAGCAGCGGAGGACAGGCGGAGGCAACTAATGAAAAACTGTTTTTT	CASSGGQAEATNEKLFF
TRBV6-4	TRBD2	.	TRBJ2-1	TGTGCCAGTCTCGGGAGGGGGACCTACAATGAGCAGTTCTTC	CASLGRGTYNEQFF
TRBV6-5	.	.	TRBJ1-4	TGTGCCAGCAGTTACGCCGGGGTGGAGGGGGAAAAACTGTTTTTT	CASSYAGVEGEKLFF
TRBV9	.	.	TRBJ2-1	TGTGCCAGCATCCCCGAAGGAGGGAAAGACTCCTACAATGAGCAGTTCTTC	CASIPEGGKDSYNEQFF
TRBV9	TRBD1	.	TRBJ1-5	TGTGCCAGCAGCCCAGGGGGTAGCAATCAGCCCCAGCATTTT	CASSPGGSNQPQHF
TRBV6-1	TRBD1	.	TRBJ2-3	TGTGCCAGCACTTCCGGGACAGGGAGCACAGATACGCAGTATTTT	CASTSGTGSTDTQYF
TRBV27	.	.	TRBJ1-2	TGTGCCAGCAGTCCAGGGGAGGATAACTATGGCTACACCTTC	CASSPGEDNYGYTF
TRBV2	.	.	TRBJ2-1	TGTGCCACCCCGCTGGGGTCTGAGCAGTTCTTC	CATPLGSEQFF
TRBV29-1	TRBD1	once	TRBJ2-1	TGCAGCGTTGAAAGCTGGGACAGCGTGACCTACAATGAGCAGTTCTTC	CSVESWDSVTYNEQFF
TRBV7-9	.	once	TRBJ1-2	TGTGCCAGCAGCGCACCTGGCAGGTACTATGGCTACACCTTC	CASSAPGRYYGYTF
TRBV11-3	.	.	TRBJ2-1	TGTGCCAGCAGCTTAGATACAGGGCTTGAGCAGTTCTTC	CASSLDTGLEQFF
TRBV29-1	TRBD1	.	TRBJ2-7	TGCAGCGTTGAGAGACAGGGGGGCGAGCAGTACTTC	CSVERQGGEQYF
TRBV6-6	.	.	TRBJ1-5	TGTGCCAGCAGCAGAGACGGATATAGCAATCAGCCCCAGCATTTT	CASSRDGYSNQPQHF
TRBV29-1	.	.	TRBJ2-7	TGCAGCGTTGAGGAGGGTGAGGGTTACGAGCAGTACTTC	CSVEEGEGYEQYF
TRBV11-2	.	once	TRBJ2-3	TGTGCCAGCAGCCACACAGGGCACAGCACAGATACGCAGTATTTT	CASSHTGHSTDTQYF
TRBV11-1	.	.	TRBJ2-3	TGTGCCAGCAGTGGTCGGAGGGGTAGCACAGATACGCAGTATTTT	CASSGRRGSTDTQYF
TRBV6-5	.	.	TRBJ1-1	TGTGCCAGCAGCCCCGGGTCGAGCACTGAAGCTTTCTTT	CASSPGSSTEAFF
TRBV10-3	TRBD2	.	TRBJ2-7	TGTGCCATCAGTCCTAGCGGGGATAACTCCTACGAGCAGTACTTC	CAISPSGDNSYEQYF
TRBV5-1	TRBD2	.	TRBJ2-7	TGCGCCAGCAGCTTACGGATTGGACTAGCGGGAGAGGAAGAGCAGTACTTC	CASSLRIGLAGEEEQYF
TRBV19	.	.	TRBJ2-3	TGTGCCACCTTAGGCGGGTTATCTCAGTATTTT	CATLGGLSQYF
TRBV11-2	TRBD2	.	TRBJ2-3	TGTGCCAGCAGCTTCGGGAGGACTGGCTCAGATACGCAGTATTTT	CASSFGRTGSDTQYF
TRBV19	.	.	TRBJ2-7	TGTGCCAGTAGTATCTCGCTAGGGGCCTACGAGCAGTACTTC	CASSISLGAYEQYF
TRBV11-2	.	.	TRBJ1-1	TGTGCCAGCAGCCCCGCGGGAGGGGGCACTGAAGCTTTCTTT	CASSPAGGGTEAFF
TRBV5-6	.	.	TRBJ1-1	TGTGCCAGCAGCTCTTCCAGGACCACTGAAGCTTTCTTT	CASSSSRTTEAFF
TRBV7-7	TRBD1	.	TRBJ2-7	TGTGCCAGCAGCTTAAATCTGGACAGGGATCTACAGCAGTACTTC	CASSLNLDRDLQQYF
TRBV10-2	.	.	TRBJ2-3	TGCGCCAGCAGGCCAACAGGGTTGAGCACAGATACGCAGTATTTT	CASRPTGLSTDTQYF
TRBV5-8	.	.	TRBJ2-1	TGTGCCAGCAGCTTGGCGGGGAACAATGAGCAGTTCTTC	CASSLAGNNEQFF
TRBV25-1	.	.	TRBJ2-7	TGTGCCGGCAGTGAATGGACGGTTTCCTACGAGCAGTACTTC	CAGSEWTVSYEQYF
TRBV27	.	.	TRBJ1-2	TGTGCCAGCAGCCATCCCGGGGACGGCTACACCTTC	CASSHPGDGYTF